This T cell receptor beta chain was captured by sequencing in a study of blood T cell repertoires in COVID-19. Across the whole study: Material from acute and convalescent COVID-19 was sourced from the United States, Italy and Spain.

The J segment lost 5 bases and the V segment lost 5 bases, leaving 10 bases of the junction unmatched. CDR1 is LGHDT, CDR2 YNNKEL, per germline (reference sequence). CDR3 length equals 15 residues. This table comes from immunoSEQ multiplex PCR, and its TCRdb copy is limited to in-frame clones, with some not included. The table shows approximately 100,000 clones, with around 80% occurring only once. The chain employs TRBV3-1 (or the pseudogene TRBV3-2) and TRBJ2-3; 7 nucleotides align to TRBD1. Material for sequencing was peripheral blood. The receptor's source is a woman older than 75 with active or convalescent COVID-19. CDR3 amino acids: CASSTTTGHRDTQYF. The CDR3 bases are TGTGCCAGCAGCACAACGACAGGGCATAGAGATACGCAGTATTTT.